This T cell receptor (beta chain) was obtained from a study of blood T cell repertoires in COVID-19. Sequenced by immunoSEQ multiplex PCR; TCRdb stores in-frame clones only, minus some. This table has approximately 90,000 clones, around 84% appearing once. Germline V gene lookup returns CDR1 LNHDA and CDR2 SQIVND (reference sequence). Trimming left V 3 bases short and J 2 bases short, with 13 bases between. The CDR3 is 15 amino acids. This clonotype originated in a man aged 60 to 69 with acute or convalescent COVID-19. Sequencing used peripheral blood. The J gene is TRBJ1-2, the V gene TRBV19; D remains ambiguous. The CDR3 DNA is TGTGCCAGTAGTATTCTTGGAGATTCGAACTATGGCTACACCTTC. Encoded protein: CASSILGDSNYGYTF. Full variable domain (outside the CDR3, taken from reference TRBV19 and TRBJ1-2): DGGITQSPKYLFRKEGQNVTLSCEQNLNHDAMYWYRQDPGQGLRLIYYSQIVNDFQKGDIAEGYSVSREKKESFPLTVTSAQKNPTAFYLCASSILGDSNYGYTFGSGTRLTVV.